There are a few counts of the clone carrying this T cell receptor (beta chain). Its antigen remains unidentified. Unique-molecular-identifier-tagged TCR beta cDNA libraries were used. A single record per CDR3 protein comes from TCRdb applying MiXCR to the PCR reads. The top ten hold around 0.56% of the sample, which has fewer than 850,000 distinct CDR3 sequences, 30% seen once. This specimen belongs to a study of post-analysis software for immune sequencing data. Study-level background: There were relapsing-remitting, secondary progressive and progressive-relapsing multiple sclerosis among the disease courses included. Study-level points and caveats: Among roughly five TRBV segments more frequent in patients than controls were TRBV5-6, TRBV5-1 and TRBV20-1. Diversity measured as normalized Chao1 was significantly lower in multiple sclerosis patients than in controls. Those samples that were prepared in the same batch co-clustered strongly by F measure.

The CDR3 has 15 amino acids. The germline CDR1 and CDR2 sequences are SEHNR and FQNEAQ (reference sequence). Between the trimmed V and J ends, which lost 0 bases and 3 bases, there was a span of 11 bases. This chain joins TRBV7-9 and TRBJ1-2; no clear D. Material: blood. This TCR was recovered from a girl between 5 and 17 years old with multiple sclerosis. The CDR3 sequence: CASSLAGPSYYGYTF. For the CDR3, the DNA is TGTGCCAGCAGCTTAGCCGGTCCTTCCTACTATGGCTACACCTTC.